The 8 T cell receptor beta chains given below trace back to one sample, sequenced in a study of blood T cells in healthy people across ages. A J-beta primer mix and a sample-barcoded 5' primer were used in a second PCR of roughly 6 to 11 cycles. TCRdb fed the 5' RACE reads into MiXCR, producing one record per CDR3 protein. The sample has 1.6 million or so distinct CDR3 sequences; about 35% are singletons. What was sequenced was blood. These TCRs come from a woman aged 25 to 39 in good health.

This rearrangement joins TRBV29-1 to TRBJ2-5; 14 bases fit TRBD2. The DNA end lines up better with TRBJ2-7; the J call may be wrong. The CDR3 covers 16 residues. Germline V gene sequence: CDR1 SQVTM, CDR2 ANQGSEA. For the CDR3, the DNA is TGCAGCGTTGAAGCCGGGACTAGCGGGAGTTTGTACGAGCAGTACTTC. Translated: CSVEAGTSGSLYEQYF.

This clonotype was recorded many times. The rearrangement joins TRBV4-1 to TRBJ2-5; TRBD2 might be the D (6 bases). The germline V and J ends were trimmed by 3 bases and 1 base, with 21 bases remaining between them. CDR1 and CDR2 (germline): MGHRA, YSYEKL. CDR3 length equals 18 residues. CDR3 sequence reads: CASSHLIQTRGPQETQYF. The CDR3 coding sequence is TGCGCCAGCAGCCACCTAATCCAGACTAGAGGGCCCCAAGAGACCCAGTACTTC.

The chain is built from TRBV20-1 and TRBJ2-7, with TRBD2 identical over 10 bases. The CDR3 is 15 residues long. Per germline, CDR1 DFQATT and CDR2 SNEGSKA (reference sequence). The V segment lost 0 bases and the J segment 3 bases; nucleotides outside the gene matches: 5. In nucleotides, the CDR3 is TGCAGTGCTAGAGATGCCGGACTAGCGGTCTACGAGCAGTACTTC. This gives the protein CSARDAGLAVYEQYF.

The rearrangement uses TRBV11-2 and TRBJ2-1, with D possibly TRBD2 on 5 matching bases. Per the germline V gene, CDR1 is SGHAT and CDR2 is FQNNGV. V dropped 5 bases and J dropped 8 bases, with 19 bases sitting between them. This CDR3 region has 15 residues. The CDR3 protein is CASSPIEGSFDEQFF. The CDR3 DNA reads TGTGCCAGCAGCCCCATAGAGGGAAGCTTCGATGAGCAGTTCTTC.

The gene calls are TRBV20-1 and TRBJ1-5; maybe TRBD1 (5 bases). The CDR3 loop spans 14 amino acids. Germline CDR1 reads DFQATT; CDR2 reads SNEGSKA (reference sequence). V lost 3 bases and J 2 bases, leaving 11 bases between the germline ends. The CDR3 coding sequence is TGCAGTGCTAGTAAAGGGGTGGGCAATCAGCCCCAGCATTTT. Its protein is CSASKGVGNQPQHF.

This chain connects TRBV7-9 to TRBJ1-1; D is unclear. Per germline, CDR1 SEHNR and CDR2 FQNEAQ (reference sequence). V lost 4 bases to trimming and J lost 3 bases, with 12 bases between them. This CDR3 region has 14 residues. This CDR3 is CASSSHGSDTEAFF. CDR3 nucleotides: TGTGCCAGCAGCTCCCACGGATCTGACACTGAAGCTTTCTTT. The full variable domain, completed using reference TRBV7-9 and TRBJ1-1, is DTGVSQNPRHKITKRGQNVTFRCDPISEHNRLYWYRQTLGQGPEFLTYFQNEAQLEKSRLLSDRFSAERPKGSFSTLEIQRTEQGDSAMYLCASSSHGSDTEAFFGQGTRLTVV.

V usage is TRBV2 and J usage is TRBJ2-1; 8 bases fit TRBD1. Germline V CDR1 and CDR2: SNHLY, FYNNEI. The length of the CDR3 is 14 residues. J lost 2 bases, V lost 9 bases, and 6 bases had no gene match. The CDR3 region is CASKRDRPYNEQFF. The CDR3 DNA reads as TGTGCCAGTAAGAGGGACAGGCCCTACAATGAGCAGTTCTTC.

In this sample, this clonotype turned up many times. V gene TRBV6-1 combines with J gene TRBJ2-5, with 10 bases that match TRBD2. CDR1 is MNHNS and CDR2 is SASEGT in the germline V gene. Trimming at V came to 6 bases and at J to 2 bases, leaving 15 bases not matched to a gene. The CDR3 length is 18 residues. The CDR3 protein is CASRRGATSGPIQETQYF. The CDR3 DNA reads as TGTGCCAGCAGGAGAGGGGCGACTAGCGGGCCCATACAAGAGACCCAGTACTTC.